This entry is about one T cell receptor beta chain. Generated by immunoSEQ multiplex PCR, the TCRdb table keeps only in-frame clones and is missing some. This table holds tens of thousands of clones, about 90% found once. The data belong to a study of PD-L1 blockade in urothelial cancer. The germline gives CDR1 SGDLS, CDR2 YYNGEE. This CDR3 has 18 amino acids. With V trimmed by 3 bases and J by 8 bases, 15 bases remained unmatched. The origin of this receptor is a man between 60 and 75 years old with urothelial cancer. The chain links TRBV9 to TRBJ2-3, with 13 bases matching TRBD2. This sample comprised PBMCs, obtained around atezolizumab (anti-PD-L1) treatment. DNA for the CDR3: TGTGCCAGCAGCGGTAGACCGGGACTAGCGGGGCCGCGGGGTACGCAGTATTTT. Protein sequence: CASSGRPGLAGPRGTQYF. The entire variable domain, with the rest obtained from reference TRBV9 and TRBJ2-3, is as follows: DSGVTQTPKHLITATGQRVTLRCSPRSGDLSVYWYQQSLDQGLQFLIQYYNGEERAKGNILERFSAQQFPDLHSELNLSSLELGDSALYFCASSGRPGLAGPRGTQYFGPGTRLTVL.